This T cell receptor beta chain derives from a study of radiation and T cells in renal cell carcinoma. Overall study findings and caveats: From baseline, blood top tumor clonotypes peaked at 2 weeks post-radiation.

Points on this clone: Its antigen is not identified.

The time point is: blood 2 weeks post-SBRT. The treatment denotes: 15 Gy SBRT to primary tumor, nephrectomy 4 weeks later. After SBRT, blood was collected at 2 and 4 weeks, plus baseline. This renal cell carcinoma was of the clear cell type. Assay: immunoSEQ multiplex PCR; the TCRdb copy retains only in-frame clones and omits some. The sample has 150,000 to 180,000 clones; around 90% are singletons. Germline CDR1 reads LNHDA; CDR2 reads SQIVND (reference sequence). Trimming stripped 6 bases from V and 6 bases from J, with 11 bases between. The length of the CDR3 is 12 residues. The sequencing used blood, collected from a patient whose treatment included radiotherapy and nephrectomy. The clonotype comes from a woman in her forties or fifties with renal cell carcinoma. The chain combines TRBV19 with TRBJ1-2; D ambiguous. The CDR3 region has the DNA TGTGCCAGTAGGAGGGTTAATCATGGCTACACCTTC. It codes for CASRRVNHGYTF. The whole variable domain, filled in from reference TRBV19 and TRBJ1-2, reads DGGITQSPKYLFRKEGQNVTLSCEQNLNHDAMYWYRQDPGQGLRLIYYSQIVNDFQKGDIAEGYSVSREKKESFPLTVTSAQKNPTAFYLCASRRVNHGYTFGSGTRLTVV.